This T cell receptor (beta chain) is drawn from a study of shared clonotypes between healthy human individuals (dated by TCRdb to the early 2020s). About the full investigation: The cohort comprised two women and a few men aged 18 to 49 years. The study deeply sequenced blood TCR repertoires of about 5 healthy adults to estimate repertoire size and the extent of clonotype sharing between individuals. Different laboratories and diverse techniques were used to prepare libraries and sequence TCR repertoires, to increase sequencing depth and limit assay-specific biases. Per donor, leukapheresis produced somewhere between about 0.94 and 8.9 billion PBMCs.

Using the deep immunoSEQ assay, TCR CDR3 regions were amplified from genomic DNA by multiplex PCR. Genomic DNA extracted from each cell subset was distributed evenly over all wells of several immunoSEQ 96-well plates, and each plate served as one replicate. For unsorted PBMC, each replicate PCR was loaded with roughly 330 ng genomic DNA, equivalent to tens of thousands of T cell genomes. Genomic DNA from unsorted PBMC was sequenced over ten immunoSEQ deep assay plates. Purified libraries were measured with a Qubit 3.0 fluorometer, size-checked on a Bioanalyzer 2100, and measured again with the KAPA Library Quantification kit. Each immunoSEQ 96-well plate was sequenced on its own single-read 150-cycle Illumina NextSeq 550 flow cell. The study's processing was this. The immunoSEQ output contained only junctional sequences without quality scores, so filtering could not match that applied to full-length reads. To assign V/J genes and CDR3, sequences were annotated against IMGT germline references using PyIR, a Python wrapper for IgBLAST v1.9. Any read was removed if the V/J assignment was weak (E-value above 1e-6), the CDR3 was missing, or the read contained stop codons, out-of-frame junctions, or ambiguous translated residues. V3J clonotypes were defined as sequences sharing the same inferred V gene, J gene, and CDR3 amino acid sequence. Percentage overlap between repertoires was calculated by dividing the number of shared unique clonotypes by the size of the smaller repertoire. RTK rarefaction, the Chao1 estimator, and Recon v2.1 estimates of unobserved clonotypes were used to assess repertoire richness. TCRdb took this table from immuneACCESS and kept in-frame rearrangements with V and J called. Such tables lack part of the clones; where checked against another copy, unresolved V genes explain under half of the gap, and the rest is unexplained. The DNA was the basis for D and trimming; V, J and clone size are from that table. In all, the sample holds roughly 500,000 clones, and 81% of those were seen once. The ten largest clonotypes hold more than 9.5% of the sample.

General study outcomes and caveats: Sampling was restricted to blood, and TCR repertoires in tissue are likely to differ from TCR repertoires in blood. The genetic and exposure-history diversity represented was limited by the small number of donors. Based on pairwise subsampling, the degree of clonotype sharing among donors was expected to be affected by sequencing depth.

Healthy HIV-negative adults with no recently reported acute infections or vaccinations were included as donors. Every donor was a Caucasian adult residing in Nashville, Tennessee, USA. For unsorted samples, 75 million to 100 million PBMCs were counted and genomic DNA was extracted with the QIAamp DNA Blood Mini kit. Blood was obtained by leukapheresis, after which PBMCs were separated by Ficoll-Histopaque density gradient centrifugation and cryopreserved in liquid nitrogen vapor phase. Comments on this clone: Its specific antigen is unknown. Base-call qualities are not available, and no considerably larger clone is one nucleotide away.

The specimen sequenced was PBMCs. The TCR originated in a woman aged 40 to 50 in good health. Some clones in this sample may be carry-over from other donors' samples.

The sequenced DNA: TGTGCCAGCAGTACCTTTAGCGGGAGGGCCCATGAGCAGTTCTTC. Translated, this is CASSTFSGRAHEQFF. This chain is built from TRBV28 and TRBJ2-1, and TRBD2 matches 11 of the central bases. For this chain, trimming is 5 bases at the V end and 8 bases at the J end, and the number of junction bases without a gene match is 8. Spanning cysteine to phenylalanine, the CDR3 consists of 15 amino acids. The sequence is cut down to CDR3 DNA, 45 bases in frame from base 1. Via the germline V gene, CDR1 is MDHEN and CDR2 SYDVKM.